The rows below give T cell receptor beta chains drawn from one sample of a study of shared clonotypes between healthy human individuals. Generated by immunoSEQ multiplex PCR, the TCRdb table keeps only in-frame clones and is missing some. The table includes 2 million to 2.5 million clones, more than 90% detected once. Sequenced material: naive CD4+ T cells sorted from blood. The source of these receptors is a man younger than 35 in good health. Both conserved end residues are part of each CDR3. D genes are given only for firm matches. Rows may omit the clone size; those that give it use once, few, many or a size class.

size | J | V | D | DNA | CDR3
NA | TRBJ2-7 | TRBV7-9 | NA | TGTGCCAGCAGCCATCAGACACGGCGGACTCAGCAGTACTTC | CASSHQTRRTQQYF
NA | TRBJ2-1 | TRBV6-1 | NA | TGTGCCAGCAGTGTGGGGAGTACTGTATACAATGAGCAGTTCTTC | CASSVGSTVYNEQFF
NA | TRBJ1-1 | TRBV7-2 | NA | TGTGCCAGCAGCTTAGTGAAGAGCTCTGAAGCTTTCTTT | CASSLVKSSEAFF
NA | TRBJ2-1 | TRBV6-1 | NA | TGTGCCAGCAGCGCCCGGACAGTTTACAATGAGCAGTTCTTC | CASSARTVYNEQFF
NA | TRBJ2-4 | TRBV6-5 | TRBD2 | TGTGCCAGCACCCCGGGGGGAAACATTCAGTACTTC | CASTPGGNIQYF
once | TRBJ2-7 | TRBV10-1 | NA | TGCGCCAGCAGTGAGTCTTCCTACGAGCAGTACTTC | CASSESSYEQYF
NA | TRBJ2-1 | TRBV29-1 | NA | TGCAGCGTTGAAGATCTTCGGCGGAATGAGCAGTTCTTC | CSVEDLRRNEQFF
few | TRBJ2-3 | TRBV5-1 | NA | TGCGCCAGCAGCTTGCGGGGAGATACGCAGTATTTT | CASSLRGDTQYF
NA | TRBJ2-2 | TRBV4-1 | NA | TGCGCCAGCAGCCAGGGGAGGCTCGGGATGTGGGACACCGGGGAGCTGTTTTTT | CASSQGRLGMWDTGELFF
NA | TRBJ2-2 | TRBV6-6 | NA | TGTGCCGGCTCAACGTCCCCTATCAACACCGGGGAGCTGTTTTTT | CAGSTSPINTGELFF
NA | TRBJ2-1 | TRBV20-1 | NA | TGCAGTGCTAGAAGCTCGGGTGAGCAGTTCTTC | CSARSSGEQFF
NA | TRBJ2-7 | TRBV2 | TRBD1 | TGTGCCAGCAGACAGACAGGGGGACACTACGAGCAGTACTTC | CASRQTGGHYEQYF
NA | TRBJ1-3 | TRBV5-1 | NA | TGCGCCAGCAGCTTGAGAGGAGACGGAAACACCATATATTTT | CASSLRGDGNTIYF
NA | TRBJ2-5 | TRBV6-1 | NA | TGTGCCAGCAGTGAAGACAGCAAACGGGGGAAGACCCAGTACTTC | CASSEDSKRGKTQYF
NA | TRBJ2-4 | TRBV4-1 | TRBD2 | TGCGCCAGCAGCCAAGATCGGGGAGGGGTGAACATTCAGTACTTC | CASSQDRGGVNIQYF
NA | TRBJ1-2 | TRBV28 | TRBD1 | TGTGCCAGCAGCGGGACAGGGGGAAACTATGGCTACACCTTC | CASSGTGGNYGYTF
NA | TRBJ2-1 | TRBV19 | TRBD2 | TGTGCCAGTAGTATTTTGCGACTAGCGGCCAACAATGAGCAGTTCTTC | CASSILRLAANNEQFF
NA | TRBJ2-1 | TRBV4-3 | TRBD2 | TGCGCCAGCAGCCAAGAGGGGGTCGGGCTAGCGGGGGTACGGTACAATGAGCAGTTCTTC | CASSQEGVGLAGVRYNEQFF
once | TRBJ1-2 | TRBV7-2 | NA | TGTGCCAGCAGCTCTTCGACAGGCCTCGTAGACTATGGCTACACCTTC | CASSSSTGLVDYGYTF
NA | TRBJ2-5 | TRBV6-5 | NA | TGTGCCAGCAGAGGTGCGAACGGACAGCAAGAGACCCAGTACTTC | CASRGANGQQETQYF
NA | TRBJ2-7 | TRBV6-5 | NA | TGTGCCAGCAGTTACTCGACGTCAGGGTTTAGCGAGCAGTACTTC | CASSYSTSGFSEQYF
NA | TRBJ2-3 | TRBV7-9 | TRBD2 | TGTGCCAGCAGCTTAGCGTTAGCGGGAGAGACAGATACGCAGTATTTT | CASSLALAGETDTQYF